This entry concerns a single T cell receptor beta chain. Germline is not matched at one junction end, which may reflect a read error. This record comes from a study of blood T cell repertoires in COVID-19. Overall study context: Acute and convalescent COVID-19 samples came from the United States, Italy and Spain.

Using immunoSEQ multiplex PCR, the repertoire was profiled, and TCRdb retains in-frame clones only, with some absent. The profile covers 200,000 to 300,000 clones, with roughly four fifths appearing a single time and more than 4% taken by the ten largest. Sequencing was done on a sample of peripheral blood. The clonotype comes from a man aged 50-59 years with acute or convalescent COVID-19.

The CDR3 DNA follows: TGTGCCAGCAGCGTAGAACTAGCGGGGGCCTCTGAGCAGTTCTTC. Its translation: CASSVELAGASEQFF. V is TRBV11-2 and J is TRBJ2-1, with TRBD2 identical over 11 bases. Per the germline V gene, CDR1 is SGHAT and CDR2 is FQNNGV. The CDR3 consists of 15 residues. Together with reference TRBV11-2 and TRBJ2-1, the CDR3 gives the full variable domain: EAGVAQSPRYKIIEKRQSVAFWCNPISGHATLYWYQQILGQGPKLLIQFQNNGVVDDSQLPKDRFSAERLKGVDSTLKIQPAKLEDSAVYLCASSVELAGASEQFFGPGTRLTVL.